This TCR beta chain was found in a study of blood T cell repertoires in COVID-19 (dated by TCRdb to the early 2020s). Regarding the research as a whole: The collaborator samples originated in the United States, Italy and Spain and spanned the acute and convalescent phases of COVID-19. The prospective study material was composed of cDNA or gDNA derived from T cells, B-cell-depleted T cells, or PBMCs. Deeply sampled blood TCRbeta repertoires from subjects exposed to, actively infected with, or recovered from COVID-19 were included in the dataset. The repertoires were released in a freely available public database meant as a resource for research on the immune response to SARS-CoV-2. The samples were drawn from two sources: the first 160 participants of the ongoing ImmuneRACE study, and fewer than 1,500 subjects contributed by 6 global collaborators. Nearly every sample came with metadata listing a de-identified subject ID, COVID-19 status, age in years and sex. Where HLA class I and class II types were available, the types were taken from metadata supplied by the sample provider, not from assay-based typing. Broad study findings and their caveats: The amount of clinical and demographic metadata varied by source and participant and was provided uncurated.

Participants in the prospective study were aged roughly 18 to 100 years, lived in more than 20 United States geographic areas, and enrolled through a virtual design. In the prospective study, participants were assigned to cohorts based on the clinical history participants reported in a screening survey and a study questionnaire. Recovered participants in ImmuneRACE Cohort 3 were defined by two consecutive negative NP/OP PCR tests, clearance by a healthcare professional, or resolution of symptoms. In the prospective study, mobile phlebotomists collected whole blood, serum and a nasopharyngeal or oropharyngeal swab from each participant. Additional blood draws and questionnaires over a roughly two-month period could optionally be provided by prospective study participants. Before DNA extraction, blood samples from the prospective study were shipped at room temperature or frozen. V trim: 7 bases; J trim: 3 bases; unmatched bases: 8. In the germline V gene, CDR1 corresponds to SGHAT and CDR2 to FQNNGV. From the cysteine through the phenylalanine, the CDR3 covers 15 amino acids. The entry retains the CDR3 DNA only, 45 bases that are in frame from base 1.

Details on this clone: What this receptor recognizes is not known. Per-base quality was not reported, and no clone a single base away is much larger than it.

The immunoSEQ Assay, a bias-controlled multiplex PCR, was used to amplify TCRbeta CDR3 regions from genomic DNA. Per the authors' processing: Within the assay, amplification of reference gene primers was used to estimate how many nucleated cells each sample contained. Sequence reads were collapsed and filtered to measure the absolute abundance of every unique TCRbeta CDR3 rearrangement. For each sample, productive Simpson clonality was calculated as the square root of Simpson's diversity index over productive rearrangements. Drawn from immuneACCESS, this table holds only the in-frame rearrangements with V and J called that TCRdb kept. Clones are partly lost; checked studies trace under half to an unresolved V gene and leave the rest unexplained. V and J calls and clone size come straight from that table; D and trimming were deduced from the DNA. This sample has 200,000 to 300,000 clones in its table, and about 89% of those were observed once. Together, the top ten hold approximately 4.2% of the sample.

The sequence derives from a woman in her 30s who had recovered from COVID-19. Material for sequencing was PBMCs or T cells enriched from blood (not recorded which). The chain links TRBV11-2 with TRBJ2-7, with 11 bases in between that match TRBD2. The CDR3 region reads CASTQRGTSGYEQYF. Read as DNA, the sequence is TGTGCCAGCACCCAGCGTGGGACTAGCGGCTACGAGCAGTACTTC. Reference TRBV11-2 and TRBJ2-7 genes cover what lies past the CDR3, so the full variable domain is EAGVAQSPRYKIIEKRQSVAFWCNPISGHATLYWYQQILGQGPKLLIQFQNNGVVDDSQLPKDRFSAERLKGVDSTLKIQPAKLEDSAVYLCASTQRGTSGYEQYFGPGTRLTVT.